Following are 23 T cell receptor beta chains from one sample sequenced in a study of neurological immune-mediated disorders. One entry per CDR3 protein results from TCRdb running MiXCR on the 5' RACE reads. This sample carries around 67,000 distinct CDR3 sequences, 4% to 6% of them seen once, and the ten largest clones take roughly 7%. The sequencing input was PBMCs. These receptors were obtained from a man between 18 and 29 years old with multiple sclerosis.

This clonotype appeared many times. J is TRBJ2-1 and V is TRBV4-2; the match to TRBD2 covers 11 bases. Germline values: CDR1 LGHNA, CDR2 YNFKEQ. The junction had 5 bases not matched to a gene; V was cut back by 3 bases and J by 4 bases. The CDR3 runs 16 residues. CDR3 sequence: CASSQQTSGEYNEQFF. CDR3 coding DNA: TGTGCCAGCAGCCAGCAGACTAGCGGGGAGTACAATGAGCAGTTCTTC.

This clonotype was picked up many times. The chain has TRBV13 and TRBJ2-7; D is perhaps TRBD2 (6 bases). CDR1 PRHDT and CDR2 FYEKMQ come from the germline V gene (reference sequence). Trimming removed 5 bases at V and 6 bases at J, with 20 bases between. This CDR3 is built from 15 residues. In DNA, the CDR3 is TGTGCCAGCAGCGAGGGGACTGGGATGGGCGGCGAGCAGTACTTC. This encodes CASSEGTGMGGEQYF.

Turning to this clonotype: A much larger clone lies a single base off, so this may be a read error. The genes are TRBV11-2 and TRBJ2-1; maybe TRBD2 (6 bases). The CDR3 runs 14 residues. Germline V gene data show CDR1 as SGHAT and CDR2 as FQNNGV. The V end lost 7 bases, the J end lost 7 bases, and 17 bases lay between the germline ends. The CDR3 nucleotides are TGTGCCAGCAACCCCGCTAGAGGGAGGAATGAGCAGTTCTTC. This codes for CASNPARGRNEQFF.

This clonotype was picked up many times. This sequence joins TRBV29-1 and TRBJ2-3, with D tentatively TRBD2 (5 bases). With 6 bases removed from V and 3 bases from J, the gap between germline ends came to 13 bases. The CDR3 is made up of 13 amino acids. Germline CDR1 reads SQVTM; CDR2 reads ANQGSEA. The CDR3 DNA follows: TGCAGCGTCCTTAGCGACGGGACAGATACGCAGTATTTT. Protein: CSVLSDGTDTQYF.

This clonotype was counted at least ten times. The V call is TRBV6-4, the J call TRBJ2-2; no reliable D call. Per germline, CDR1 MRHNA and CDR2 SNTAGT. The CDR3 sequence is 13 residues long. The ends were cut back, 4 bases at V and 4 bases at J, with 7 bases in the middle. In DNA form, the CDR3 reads TGTGCCAGCAGTGGGACGATCACCGGGGAGCTGTTTTTT. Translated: CASSGTITGELFF.

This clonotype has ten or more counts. CDR3 region: CASSLLRGVNTEAFF. The CDR3 region has the DNA TGTGCCAGCAGCTTACTCAGGGGGGTGAACACTGAAGCTTTCTTT. J is TRBJ1-1 and V is TRBV5-6; 7 nucleotides line up with TRBD1. Trimming took 2 bases from V and 0 from J; bases not matched to a gene: 4. Germline V CDR1 and CDR2: SGHDT, YYEEEE. This CDR3 is 15 amino acids long.

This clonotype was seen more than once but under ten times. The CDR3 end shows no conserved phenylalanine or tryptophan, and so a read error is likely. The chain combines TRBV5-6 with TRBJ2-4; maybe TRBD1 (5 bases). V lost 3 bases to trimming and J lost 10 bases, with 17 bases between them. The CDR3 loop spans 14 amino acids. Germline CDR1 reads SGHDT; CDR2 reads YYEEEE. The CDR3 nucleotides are TGTGCCAGCAGCTACACAGGAGCTTACGGAATTCAGTACAAC. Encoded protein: CASSYTGAYGIQYN.

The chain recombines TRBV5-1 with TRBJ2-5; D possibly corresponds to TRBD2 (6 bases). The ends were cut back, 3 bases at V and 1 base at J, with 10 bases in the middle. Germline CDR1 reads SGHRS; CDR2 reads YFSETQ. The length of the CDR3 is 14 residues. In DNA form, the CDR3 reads TGCGCCAGCAGCTCGACTAGAGGCCAAGAGACCCAGTACTTC. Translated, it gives CASSSTRGQETQYF.

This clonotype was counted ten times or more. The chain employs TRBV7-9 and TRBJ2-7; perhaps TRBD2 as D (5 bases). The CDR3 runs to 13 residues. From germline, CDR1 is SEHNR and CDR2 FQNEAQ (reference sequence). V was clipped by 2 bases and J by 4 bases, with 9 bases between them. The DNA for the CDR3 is TGTGCCAGCAGCTTAAGTGGCGGGTACGAGCAGTACTTC. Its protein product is CASSLSGGYEQYF.

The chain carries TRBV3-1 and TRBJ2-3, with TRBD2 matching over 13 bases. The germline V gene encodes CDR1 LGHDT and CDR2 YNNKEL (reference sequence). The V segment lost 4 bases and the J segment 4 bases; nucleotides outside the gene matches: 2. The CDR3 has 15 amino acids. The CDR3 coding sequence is TGTGCCAGCAGCCGGACTAGCGGGAGTGCAGATACGCAGTATTTT. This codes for CASSRTSGSADTQYF.

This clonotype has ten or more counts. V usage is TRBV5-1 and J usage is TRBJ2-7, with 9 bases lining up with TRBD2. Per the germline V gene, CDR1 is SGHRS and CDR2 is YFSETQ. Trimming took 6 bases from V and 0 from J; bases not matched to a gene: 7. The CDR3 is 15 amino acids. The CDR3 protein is CASTLSGGSSYEQYF. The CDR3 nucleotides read TGCGCCAGCACCCTTAGCGGGGGAAGCTCCTACGAGCAGTACTTC. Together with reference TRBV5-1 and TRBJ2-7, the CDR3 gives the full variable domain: KAGVTQTPRYLIKTRGQQVTLSCSPISGHRSVSWYQQTPGQGLQFLFEYFSETQRNKGNFPGRFSGRQFSNSRSEMNVSTLELGDSALYLCASTLSGGSSYEQYFGPGTRLTVT.

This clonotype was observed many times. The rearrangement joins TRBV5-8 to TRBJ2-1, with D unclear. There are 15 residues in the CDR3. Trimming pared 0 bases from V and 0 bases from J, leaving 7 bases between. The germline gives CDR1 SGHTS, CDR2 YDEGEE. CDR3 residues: CASSLGTSSYNEQFF. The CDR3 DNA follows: TGTGCCAGCAGCTTGGGGACGTCCTCCTACAATGAGCAGTTCTTC.

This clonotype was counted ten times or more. CDR3 bases: TGTGCCAGCAGCCCCCGAGCGGGAGGGGGCACCGGGGAGCTGTTTTTT. Protein product: CASSPRAGGGTGELFF. This chain joins TRBV7-2 and TRBJ2-2; 10 nucleotides align to TRBD2. The V and J ends lost 5 bases and 4 bases, in that order; junction bases with no gene match: 7. Germline loops: CDR1 SGHTA, CDR2 FQGNSA. CDR3 size: 16 residues.

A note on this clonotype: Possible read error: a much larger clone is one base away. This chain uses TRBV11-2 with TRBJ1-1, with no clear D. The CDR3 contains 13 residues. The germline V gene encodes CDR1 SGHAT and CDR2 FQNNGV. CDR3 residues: CVSSLARITEAFF. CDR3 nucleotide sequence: TGTGTCAGCAGCCTCGCCCGGATAACTGAAGCTTTCTTT.

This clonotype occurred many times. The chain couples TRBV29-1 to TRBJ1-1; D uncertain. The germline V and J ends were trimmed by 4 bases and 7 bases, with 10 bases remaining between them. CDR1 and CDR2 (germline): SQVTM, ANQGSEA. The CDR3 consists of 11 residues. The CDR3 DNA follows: TGCAGCGTTGTGAGTGAAGGTGAAGCTTTCTTT. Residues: CSVVSEGEAFF.

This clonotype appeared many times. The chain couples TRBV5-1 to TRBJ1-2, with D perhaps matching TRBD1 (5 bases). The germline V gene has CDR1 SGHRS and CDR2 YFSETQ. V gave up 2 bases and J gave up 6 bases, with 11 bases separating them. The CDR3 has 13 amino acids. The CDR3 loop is CASSFPQGNGYTF. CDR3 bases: TGCGCCAGCAGCTTCCCCCAGGGAAATGGCTACACCTTC.

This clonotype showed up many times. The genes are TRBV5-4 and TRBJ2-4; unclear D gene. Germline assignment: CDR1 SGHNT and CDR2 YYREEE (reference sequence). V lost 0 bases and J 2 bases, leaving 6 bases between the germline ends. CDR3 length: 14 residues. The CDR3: CASSLAASKNIQYF. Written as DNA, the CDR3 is TGTGCCAGCAGCTTGGCCGCCTCCAAAAACATTCAGTACTTC.

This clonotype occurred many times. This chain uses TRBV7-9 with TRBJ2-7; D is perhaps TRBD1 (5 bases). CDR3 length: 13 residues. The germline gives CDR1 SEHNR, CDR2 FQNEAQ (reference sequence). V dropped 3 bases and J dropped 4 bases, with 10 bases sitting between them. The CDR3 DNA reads TGTGCCAGCAGCTTGAGGCAGGGTTACGAGCAGTACTTC. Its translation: CASSLRQGYEQYF.

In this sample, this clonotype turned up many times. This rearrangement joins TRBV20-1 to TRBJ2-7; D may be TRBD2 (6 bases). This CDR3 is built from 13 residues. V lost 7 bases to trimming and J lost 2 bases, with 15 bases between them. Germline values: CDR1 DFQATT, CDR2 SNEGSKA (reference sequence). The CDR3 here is CSGSDYRTYEQYF. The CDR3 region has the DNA TGCAGTGGATCGGACTACCGAACCTACGAGCAGTACTTC.

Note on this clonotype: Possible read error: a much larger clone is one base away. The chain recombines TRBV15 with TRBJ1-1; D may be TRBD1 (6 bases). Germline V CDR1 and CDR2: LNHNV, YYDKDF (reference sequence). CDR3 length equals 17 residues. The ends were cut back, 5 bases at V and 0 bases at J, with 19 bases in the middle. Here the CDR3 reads CATSRGLGGRMNTEAFF. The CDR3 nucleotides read TGTGCCACCAGCCGTGGATTAGGGGGACGGATGAACACTGAAGCTTTCTTT. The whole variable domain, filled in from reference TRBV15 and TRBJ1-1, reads DAMVIQNPRYQVTQFGKPVTLSCSQTLNHNVMYWYQQKSSQAPKLLFHYYDKDFNNEADTPDNFQSRRPNTSFCFLDIRSPGLGDTAMYLCATSRGLGGRMNTEAFFGQGTRLTVV.

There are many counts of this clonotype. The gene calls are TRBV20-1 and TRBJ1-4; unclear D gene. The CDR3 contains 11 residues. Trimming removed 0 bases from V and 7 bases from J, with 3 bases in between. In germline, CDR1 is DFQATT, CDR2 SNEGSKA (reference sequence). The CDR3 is CSAREAEKLFF. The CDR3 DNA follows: TGCAGTGCTAGAGAAGCTGAAAAACTGTTTTTT.

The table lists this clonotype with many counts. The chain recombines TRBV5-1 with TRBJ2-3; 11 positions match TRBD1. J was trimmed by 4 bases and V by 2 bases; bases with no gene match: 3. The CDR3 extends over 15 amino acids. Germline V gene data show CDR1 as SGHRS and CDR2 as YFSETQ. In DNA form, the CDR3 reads TGCGCCAGCAGCTTCGGGACAGGGGGGGCAGATACGCAGTATTTT. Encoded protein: CASSFGTGGADTQYF.

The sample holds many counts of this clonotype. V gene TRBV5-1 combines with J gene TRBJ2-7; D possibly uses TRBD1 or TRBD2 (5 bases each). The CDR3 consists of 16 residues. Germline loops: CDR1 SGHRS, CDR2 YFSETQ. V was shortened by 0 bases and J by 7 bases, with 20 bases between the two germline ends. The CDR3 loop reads CASSLVGSPPEGEQYF. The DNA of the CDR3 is TGCGCCAGCAGCTTGGTTGGCAGTCCTCCCGAGGGGGAGCAGTACTTC.